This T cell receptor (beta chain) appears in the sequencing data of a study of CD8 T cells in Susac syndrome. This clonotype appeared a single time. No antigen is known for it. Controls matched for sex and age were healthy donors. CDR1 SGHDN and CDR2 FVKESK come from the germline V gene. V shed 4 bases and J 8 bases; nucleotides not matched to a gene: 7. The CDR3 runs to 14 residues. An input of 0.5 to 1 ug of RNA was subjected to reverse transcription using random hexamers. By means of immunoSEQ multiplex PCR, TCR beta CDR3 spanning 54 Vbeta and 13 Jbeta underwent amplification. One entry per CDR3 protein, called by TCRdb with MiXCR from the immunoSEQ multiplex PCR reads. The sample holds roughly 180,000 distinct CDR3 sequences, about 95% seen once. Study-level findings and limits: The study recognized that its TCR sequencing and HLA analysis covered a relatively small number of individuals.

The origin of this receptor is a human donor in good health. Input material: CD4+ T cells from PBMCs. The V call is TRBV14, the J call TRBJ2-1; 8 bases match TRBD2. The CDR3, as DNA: TGTGCCAGCAGCCTCGGACTAGCTAGGCATGAGCAGTTCTTC. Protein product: CASSLGLARHEQFF.